These T cell receptor beta chains were read from a single sample in a study of beta chain features in type 1 diabetes. The data were produced by immunoSEQ multiplex PCR, yet TCRdb's version contains in-frame clones alone and is incomplete. The table lists 130,000 to 150,000 clones, just over 9% of them singletons. The specimen was central memory CD4+ T cells from blood. These receptors all stem from a man between 18 and 35 years old in good health. Each CDR3 is given without its conserved first and last residue. The listing skips clone size in some rows; elsewhere it reads once, few, many or a size class.

V: TRBV19; size: few; J: TRBJ1-5; CDR3: ASSNPPKGAGQPQH
V: TRBV7-9; size: -; J: TRBJ2-7; CDR3: ASSLEDRDPYEQY
V: TRBV6-5; size: few; J: TRBJ1-1; CDR3: ASSPPHMNTEAF
V: TRBV9; size: few; J: TRBJ1-3; CDR3: ASSERQAPGNTIY
V: TRBV6-5; size: -; J: TRBJ1-2; CDR3: ASSYGLGRGRYGYT
V: TRBV9; size: few; J: TRBJ2-7; CDR3: ASSGQTGTVYEQY
V: TRBV29-1; size: -; J: TRBJ1-2; CDR3: SVYRDILPYGYT
V: TRBV7-8; size: -; J: TRBJ2-5; CDR3: ASSSLAGRETQY
V: TRBV6-5; size: -; J: TRBJ1-4; CDR3: ASSPRQGIGEKLF
V: TRBV19; size: few; J: TRBJ1-5; CDR3: ASSSTGARGNQPQH
V: TRBV7-2; size: few; J: TRBJ1-2; CDR3: ASSLGVRDYGYT
V: TRBV9; size: -; J: TRBJ2-1; CDR3: ASSRDSSYNEQF
V: TRBV10-3; size: -; J: TRBJ2-1; CDR3: AISDPTSGVSSVLEEQF
V: TRBV4-2; size: -; J: TRBJ2-7; CDR3: ASSSLVAGGQKYAAYEQY
V: TRBV2; size: -; J: TRBJ1-2; CDR3: ASSLRGGGYT
V: TRBV10-3; size: -; J: TRBJ2-2; CDR3: AISAQGKDTGELF
V: TRBV27; size: -; J: TRBJ2-5; CDR3: ASSLGQNQETQY
V: TRBV10-3; size: few; J: TRBJ2-7; CDR3: AISPTGQGDNEQY
V: TRBV9; size: -; J: TRBJ2-5; CDR3: ASSPMEGRETQY
V: TRBV7-2; size: many; J: TRBJ2-1; CDR3: ASSSSAYNEQF
V: TRBV5-1; size: -; J: TRBJ2-1; CDR3: ASSPSGGGYNEQF
V: TRBV11-2; size: few; J: TRBJ2-2; CDR3: ASSLVDRRSTGELF
V: TRBV5-1; size: -; J: TRBJ1-1; CDR3: ASSAHRAGTEAF
V: TRBV10-2; size: few; J: TRBJ2-5; CDR3: ASSSETQY
V: TRBV2; size: -; J: TRBJ1-2; CDR3: ASSVGRRRGYT
V: TRBV10-3; size: -; J: -; CDR3: AISDGAGQETQY
V: TRBV25-1; size: few; J: TRBJ1-3; CDR3: ASSAHSGNTIY
V: TRBV13; size: many; J: TRBJ1-2; CDR3: ASSLWDFPGSGYT
V: TRBV18; size: few; J: TRBJ1-5; CDR3: ASSLGPARPNQPQH
V: TRBV30; size: -; J: TRBJ1-4; CDR3: AWSIGGTANEKLF
V: TRBV9; size: -; J: TRBJ2-7; CDR3: ASSVDGGLGYEQY
V: TRBV15; size: few; J: TRBJ1-3; CDR3: ATSRDKQRNTIY
V: TRBV6-6; size: -; J: TRBJ2-3; CDR3: ASAAVGGADTQY
V: TRBV30; size: few; J: TRBJ2-1; CDR3: AWSVLKNVRLYNEQF
V: TRBV27; size: -; J: TRBJ1-2; CDR3: ASSLLPRQGAYGYT
V: TRBV9; size: -; J: TRBJ2-2; CDR3: ASSVAGTSGTGELF
V: TRBV21-1; size: few; J: TRBJ2-7; CDR3: ASSNTSTGVEQY